The rows below give T cell receptor beta chains drawn from one sample of a study of radiation and T cells in renal cell carcinoma. Assay used: immunoSEQ multiplex PCR; TCRdb lists only in-frame clones, some missing. The sample consists of about 95,000 clones, 75% to 90% of them appearing once. The specimen was blood, collected from a patient whose treatment included radiotherapy and nephrectomy. These receptors were taken from a man over 45 with renal cell carcinoma. CDR3s include the opening cysteine and the closing phenylalanine or tryptophan. The D gene is left open where the match is weak.

d_call | v_call | cdr3_aa
NA | TRBV21-1 | CASSKEPGVHSGNTIYF
TRBD2 | TRBV29-1 | CSVLLLARYEQYF
NA | TRBV18 | CASSPPSRRDNEQFF
NA | TRBV2 | CASSERSYEQYF
NA | TRBV6-5 | CASRKGDLNYGYTF
TRBD1 | TRBV6-5 | CASSYSYTQTGAEQYF
NA | TRBV27 | CASSLYWGPTQYF
TRBD1 | TRBV7-6 | CASSRQGASNTGELFF
NA | TRBV7-9 | CASSPRQPSSYNEQFF
TRBD2 | TRBV27 | CASSLSFGLAGANEQFF
TRBD1 | TRBV19 | CASSLQGATLSFTDTQYF
TRBD2 | TRBV6-1 | CASSAPGGSYEQYF
NA | TRBV25-1 | CASSGNRVPGNTIYF
NA | TRBV7-2 | CASSPRVGSDTQYF
NA | TRBV6-6 | CASSYDSRTGELFF
NA | TRBV4-1 | CASSQEDFRTRYNEQFF
NA | TRBV20-1 | CSAIFGGQKYF
NA | TRBV6-1 | CATRQEPSGNTIYF
NA | TRBV4-2 | CASSQERISYEQYF
NA | TRBV4-2 | CASSQAQYGYTF
NA | TRBV19 | CASSREWDTDTQYF
TRBD1 | TRBV12-5 | CASDRDRRAKKLFF
NA | TRBV9 | CASSHPDGGYNEQFF
NA | TRBV10-2 | CASSESAGGYGYTF
NA | TRBV15 | CATSRTRQEGYTF
NA | TRBV4-1 | CASSPYTQTLAKNIQYF
TRBD2 | TRBV5-1 | CASSLAGLAGTGANVLTF
TRBD1 | TRBV28 | CASSLAGQGNEKLFF
TRBD1 | TRBV29-1 | CSANRGNTEAFF
TRBD1 | TRBV7-8 | CASSGQGYEQYF
NA | TRBV19 | CASNREVNYGYTF
TRBD1 | TRBV7-3 | CASSLLTGDGYTF
NA | TRBV19 | CASRSSGNTIYF
NA | TRBV5-1 | CASSFGGPGTDTQYF
NA | TRBV13 | CASSLSGFNQPQHF
NA | TRBV27 | CASTSGGYGYTF
NA | TRBV25-1 | CASSEIRSYNEQFF
TRBD1 | TRBV5-4 | CASSLPDRGKAFF